The sequence of this TCR beta chain was determined in a study of cytomegalovirus exposure and HLA in healthy donors. Study overall: The Caucasian-associated ancestry cluster contained 75% to 85% of the approximately 400 genotyped donors.

As for this clone: Antigen specificity is unknown.

Findings and caveats of the study: Earlier results showed most TCR beta V segments being productive about 90% or about 30% of the time. One cluster of highly shared sequence variants probably arose as a sequencing artifact.

Germline-derived CDR1 and CDR2 are SGHDT and YYEEEE. The CDR3 sequence is 15 residues long. V shed 4 bases, J shed 5 bases, and the junction held 9 bases outside the gene matches. PCR used 60 Vbeta primers and 13 Jbeta primers. Generated by immunoSEQ multiplex PCR, the TCRdb table keeps only in-frame clones and is missing some. Among under 70,000 clones listed, roughly 80% were seen once. The gene calls are TRBV5-6 and TRBJ1-2; TRBD1 matches at 9 bases. What was sequenced was PBMCs. The receptor was derived from a male donor in good health and CMV-seropositive. CDR3 in amino acids: CASSKGQGPLYGYTF. Written as DNA, the CDR3 is TGTGCCAGCAGCAAGGGACAGGGCCCTCTTTATGGCTACACCTTC.